This is a list of T cell receptor beta chains from one sample in a study of graft-versus-host responses after intestinal transplantation. TCRdb's table, derived via immunoSEQ multiplex PCR, lists solely in-frame clones and lacks some. The table shows tens of thousands of clones, with roughly 89% occurring only once. Their antigens remain unidentified. Sequenced here: unstimulated CD4+ T cells sorted from spleen or lymph node cells, sampled before intestinal transplant. The receptors come from a human donor who received an intestinal transplant. Both conserved end residues are part of each CDR3. D genes are given only for firm matches. Part of the rows lack a size; the others show once, few, many or a class for expanded clones.

j_gene | abundance | d_gene | v_gene | CDR3nt | CDR3aa
TRBJ1-6 | few | TRBD1 | TRBV6-5 | TGTGCCAGCAGTTACTCCGGGACAGGGGTCTCACCCCTCCACTTT | CASSYSGTGVSPLHF
TRBJ1-2 | . | . | TRBV29-1 | TGCAGCGTTACAGGGCCGTATGGCTACACCTTC | CSVTGPYGYTF
TRBJ2-2 | . | TRBD1 | TRBV19 | TGTGCCAGTAATGCCGAGACAGGGGGCCTACCAAACACCGGGGAGCTGTTTTTT | CASNAETGGLPNTGELFF
TRBJ2-2 | . | . | TRBV5-1 | TGCGCCAGCAGCTTGATCGGGACACGTATTACCGGGGAGCTGTTTTTT | CASSLIGTRITGELFF
TRBJ1-2 | . | TRBD1 | TRBV18 | TGTGCCAGCTCACCGATGGACAGGGGTGGCTACACCTTC | CASSPMDRGGYTF
TRBJ1-3 | . | . | TRBV30 | TGTGCCTGGAGTGTCGGGTTCGAGGGCCTTGGAAACACCATATATTTT | CAWSVGFEGLGNTIYF
TRBJ1-2 | . | TRBD1 | TRBV5-4 | TGTGCCAGCAGCGGCCACCGGGACAGCACAAACTATGGCTACACCTTC | CASSGHRDSTNYGYTF
TRBJ2-7 | . | TRBD2 | TRBV5-1 | TGCGCCAGCAGACCGGGACTAGCGGCCTACGAGCAGTACTTC | CASRPGLAAYEQYF
TRBJ2-5 | . | . | TRBV2 | TGTGCCAGCATCGCTAGGACATCTCAAGAGACCCAGTACTTC | CASIARTSQETQYF
TRBJ2-1 | . | . | TRBV7-8 | TGTGCCAGCAGCTTGTCTCGGGGAGTGGGATACAATGAGCAGTTCTTC | CASSLSRGVGYNEQFF
TRBJ2-7 | . | . | TRBV9 | TGTGCCAGCAGCGTAGAAAGGGACACCTACGAGCAGTACTTC | CASSVERDTYEQYF
TRBJ2-3 | . | . | TRBV7-3 | TGTGCCAGCAGATTTAGAGGGTCAGATACGCAGTATTTT | CASRFRGSDTQYF
TRBJ2-1 | . | TRBD2 | TRBV11-1 | TGTGCCAGCAGCCAGAGCGTAGCGGGAAAGCCCAATGAGCAGTTCTTC | CASSQSVAGKPNEQFF
TRBJ2-1 | . | . | TRBV28 | TGTGCCAGCAGTCCACCCGGAGGAGGTCGTACCTACAATGAGCAGTTCTTC | CASSPPGGGRTYNEQFF
TRBJ2-3 | . | . | TRBV29-1 | TGCAGCGCAAACATGGCGGGTGCCCTCACAGATACGCAGTATTTT | CSANMAGALTDTQYF
TRBJ2-1 | . | . | TRBV5-8 | TGTGCCAGCACCCGCGGTCGGTCCGGCTACAATGAGCAGTTCTTC | CASTRGRSGYNEQFF